One T cell receptor (beta chain) is described in this entry. Its cognate antigen is unknown. Primers included in the PCR were 60 Vbeta and 13 Jbeta primers. Libraries were prepared by immunoSEQ multiplex PCR; TCRdb keeps only in-frame clonotypes and omits some of them. The profile shows over 110,000 clones, around 82% of them singletons. This specimen belongs to a study of cytomegalovirus exposure and HLA in healthy donors. General study points: A few CMV-associated chains were confirmed in vitro to be specific for CMV antigens.

The germline V gene has CDR1 SNHLY and CDR2 FYNNEI. The CDR3 contains 13 residues. The trim removed 7 bases at V and 7 bases at J, leaving 7 bases unmatched. The sequence came from a woman aged 40 to 50 in good health and CMV-seropositive. Sequenced: PBMCs. V is TRBV2 and J is TRBJ2-1; the match to TRBD2 covers 7 bases. CDR3 amino acids: CASTPQGGNEQFF. For the CDR3, the DNA is TGTGCCAGCACCCCCCAGGGAGGGAATGAGCAGTTCTTC.